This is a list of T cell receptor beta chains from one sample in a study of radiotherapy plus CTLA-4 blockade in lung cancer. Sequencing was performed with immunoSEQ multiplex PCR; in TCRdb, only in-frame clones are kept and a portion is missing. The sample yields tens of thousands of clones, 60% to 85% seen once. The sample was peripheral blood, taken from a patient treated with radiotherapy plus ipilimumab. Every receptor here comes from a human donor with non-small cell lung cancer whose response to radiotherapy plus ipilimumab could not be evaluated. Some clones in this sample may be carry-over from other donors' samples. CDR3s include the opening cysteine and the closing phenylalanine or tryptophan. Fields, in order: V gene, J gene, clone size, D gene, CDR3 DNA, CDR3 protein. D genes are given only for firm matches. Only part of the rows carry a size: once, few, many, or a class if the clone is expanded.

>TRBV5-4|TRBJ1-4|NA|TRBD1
TGTGCCAGCAGCCGCCGGGACAGGGCTAATGAAAAACTGTTTTTT
CASSRRDRANEKLFF
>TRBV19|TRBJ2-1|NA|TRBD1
TGTGCCAGTAGCCCCAAGGGACAGGGGGGAATCAATGAGCAGTTCTTC
CASSPKGQGGINEQFF
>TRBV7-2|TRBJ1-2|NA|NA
TGTGCCAGCACCGGTTCCAAGAACTATGGCTACACCTTC
CASTGSKNYGYTF
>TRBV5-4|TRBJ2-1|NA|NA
TGTGCCAGCAGCTTGGGGCAGACTAGCTCCTACAATGAGCAGTTCTTC
CASSLGQTSSYNEQFF
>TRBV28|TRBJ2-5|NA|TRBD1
TGTGCCAGCAGACCGACGGGACAGGGGAGCGGGACCCAGTACTTC
CASRPTGQGSGTQYF
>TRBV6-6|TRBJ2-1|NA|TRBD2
TGTGCCAGCAGTTACAAGCTAGCGGGGGGGCCCGGTGAGCAGTTCTTC
CASSYKLAGGPGEQFF
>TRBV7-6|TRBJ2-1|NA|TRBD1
TGTGCCAGCAGCTTAGCGTACGGGACAGCGGTTTACAATGAGCAGTTCTTC
CASSLAYGTAVYNEQFF
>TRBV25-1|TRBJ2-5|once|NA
TGTGCCGTCGAGGAAGAGACCCAGTACTTC
CAVEEETQYF
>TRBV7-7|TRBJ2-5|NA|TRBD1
TGTGCTAGCAGCTCTGGACAGGAAGAGACCCAGTACTTC
CASSSGQEETQYF
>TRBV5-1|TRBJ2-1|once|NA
TGCGCCAGCAGCTTGGTCGTCGGCTCCTACAATGAGCAGTTCTTC
CASSLVVGSYNEQFF
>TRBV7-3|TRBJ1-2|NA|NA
TGTGCCAGCAGCTTAACTTCCTTAGGGGAAGGCTACACCTTC
CASSLTSLGEGYTF
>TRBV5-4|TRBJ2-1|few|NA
TGTGCCAGCAGCAGCTTGACTAGCTCCTACAATGAGCAGTTCTTC
CASSSLTSSYNEQFF
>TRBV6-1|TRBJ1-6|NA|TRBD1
TGTGCCAGCAGTTCGGGACAGGCTTTTGGTTCACCCCTCCACTTT
CASSSGQAFGSPLHF
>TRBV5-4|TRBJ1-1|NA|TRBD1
TGTGCCAGCAGCCAAGATCGGACAGGGGGAACTGAAGCTTTCTTT
CASSQDRTGGTEAFF
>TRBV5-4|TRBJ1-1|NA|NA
TGTGCCAGCAGCCGAAGCTACACTGAAGCTTTCTTT
CASSRSYTEAFF
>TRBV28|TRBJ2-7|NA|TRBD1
TGTGCCAGCAGTTCCACCTGGACAGGGAGGGAGCAGTACTTC
CASSSTWTGREQYF
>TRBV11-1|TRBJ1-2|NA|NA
TGTGCCAGCAGAGACTCAGCTACTAACTATGGCTACACCTTC
CASRDSATNYGYTF
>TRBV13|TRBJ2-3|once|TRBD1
TGTGCCAGCAGCTTAGGGGACAGGGGGCAGGGCACAGATACGCAGTATTTT
CASSLGDRGQGTDTQYF
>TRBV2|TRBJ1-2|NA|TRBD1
TGTGCCAGCAGGTTACAGGGGAGCAATGGCTACACCTTC
CASRLQGSNGYTF
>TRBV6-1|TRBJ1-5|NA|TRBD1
TGTGCCAGCAGTGAATTGACAGGGGGTGGCAATCAGCCCCAGCATTTT
CASSELTGGGNQPQHF
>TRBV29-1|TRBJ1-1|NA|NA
TGCAGCGTTGTAAAGAACACTGAAGCTTTCTTT
CSVVKNTEAFF
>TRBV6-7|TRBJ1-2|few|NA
TGTGCCAGCACTACCACCGACTATGGCTACACCTTC
CASTTTDYGYTF
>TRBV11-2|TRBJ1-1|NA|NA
TGTGCCAGCAGCTTAGGCCCGAGGGTGGAAGCTTTCTTT
CASSLGPRVEAFF
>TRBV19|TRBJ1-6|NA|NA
TGTGCCAGTACGAAACGGGTCAGTGAGTATTCACCCCTCCACTTT
CASTKRVSEYSPLHF
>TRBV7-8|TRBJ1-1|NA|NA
TGTGCCAGCAGCCCACGCCGCGAGATGACTGAAGCTTTCTTT
CASSPRREMTEAFF
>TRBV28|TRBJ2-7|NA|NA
TGTGCCAGCAGTTTACGGGGGGCCATCTACGAGCAGTACTTC
CASSLRGAIYEQYF
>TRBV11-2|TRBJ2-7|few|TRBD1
TGTGCCAGCAGCTTTGCAGGGACAGCTTACGAGCAGTACTTC
CASSFAGTAYEQYF
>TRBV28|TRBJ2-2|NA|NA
TGTGCCAGCAGTTTATTTGACGGGACCGGGGAGCTGTTTTTT
CASSLFDGTGELFF
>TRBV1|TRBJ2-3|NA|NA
TGCACCAGCAGCCGGCGGGGGGGTGGAGATACGCAGTATTTT
CTSSRRGGGDTQYF
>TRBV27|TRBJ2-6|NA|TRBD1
TGTGCCAGCAGTAGCACAGGGGCTGGGGCCAACGTCCTGACTTTC
CASSSTGAGANVLTF
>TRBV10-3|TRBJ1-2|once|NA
TGTGCCATCAGTGAGTTTGGTCCGACAACTAACTATGGCTACACCTTC
CAISEFGPTTNYGYTF
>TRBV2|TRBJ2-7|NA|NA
TGTGCCAGCAGTCATCCAGGGGAGCAGTACTTC
CASSHPGEQYF
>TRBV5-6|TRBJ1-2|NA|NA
TGTGCCAGCAGCTTGTGGGGAGGACTTAACTATGGCTACACCTTC
CASSLWGGLNYGYTF
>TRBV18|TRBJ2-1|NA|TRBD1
TGTGCCAGCTTCCCAGGGGACAGGACCTACAATGAGCAGTTCTTC
CASFPGDRTYNEQFF
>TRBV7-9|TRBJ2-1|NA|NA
TGTGCCAGCAGCTCCCAACGACAGGAAATGTTCCACAATGAGCAGTTCTTC
CASSSQRQEMFHNEQFF